This T cell receptor (beta chain) comes out of a study of T cell responses to AZD1222 COVID-19 vaccine. Overall study results and limits: The donor group comprised mostly white British people and more females; the analysis possibly underestimated clonal diversity. Spike-specific TCR breadth and depth rose after two AZD1222 doses.

Profiled with immunoSEQ multiplex PCR; TCRdb holds only in-frame clones, not every one. This table holds some 180,000 clones, 70% to 90% found once. With respect to this clone: Its cognate antigen is unknown.

The V gene's germline CDR1 is MNHEY and CDR2 SMNVEV (reference sequence). The CDR3 is made up of 16 amino acids. The V end lost 2 bases, the J end lost 0 bases, and 14 bases lay between the germline ends. The TCR was taken from an adult in good health. The J gene is TRBJ2-7, the V gene TRBV27, with a weak D call TRBD1 (5 bases). Material: peripheral blood, obtained on day 0 of AZD1222 vaccination. Here the CDR3 DNA reads TGTGCCAGCAGTTTAGATGGGGCGGACGGCTCCTACGAGCAGTACTTC. It translates to CASSLDGADGSYEQYF.